One sample yielded the 27 T cell receptor beta chains listed below, sequenced in a study of shared clonotypes between healthy human individuals. Generated by immunoSEQ multiplex PCR, the TCRdb table keeps only in-frame clones and is missing some. The table has over 2 million clones, roughly 95% seen once. Terminally differentiated effector memory CD45RA+ cells were left out of the naive CD8 fraction, which was CD45RO-negative and positively selected for CCR7. The sequencing input was naive CD8+ T cells sorted from blood. These receptors came from a man younger than 35 in good health.

The V gene is TRBV10-2, the J gene TRBJ2-2; D gene ambiguous. CDR1 is WSHSY and CDR2 is SAAADI in the germline V gene. V was trimmed by 6 bases and J by 0 bases, leaving 14 bases between them. The CDR3 runs 16 residues. The CDR3 nucleotides read TGCGCCAGCAGAGGCATCCAAGAGGCGAACACCGGGGAGCTGTTTTTT. This translates into CASRGIQEANTGELFF.

The rearrangement links TRBV9 to TRBJ2-1, with a weak D call TRBD1 (5 bases). CDR3 size: 14 residues. V lost 0 bases, J lost 5 bases, and 9 bases lay in between. Germline CDR1 is SGDLS and CDR2 is YYNGEE. The CDR3 coding sequence is TGTGCCAGCAGCGTAGATCGACAGAACAATGAGCAGTTCTTC. This sequence encodes CASSVDRQNNEQFF.

The chain couples TRBV13 to TRBJ2-7; a possible D gene is TRBD2 (6 bases). CDR1 PRHDT and CDR2 FYEKMQ come from the germline V gene (reference sequence). This CDR3 comprises 14 residues. Trimming stripped 4 bases from V and 2 bases from J, with 12 bases between. The CDR3 sequence is CASSSPSGAYEQYF. In nucleotides, the CDR3 is TGTGCCAGCAGCTCCCCCTCGGGGGCCTACGAGCAGTACTTC.

The rearrangement joins TRBV10-2 to TRBJ1-2, with D maybe TRBD1 (6 bases). CDR3 length: 13 amino acids. Per germline, CDR1 WSHSY and CDR2 SAAADI. V was pared by 3 bases and J by 1 base, with 6 bases between. The CDR3 DNA sequence: TGCGCCAGCAGTGAACAGGGTAACTATGGCTACACCTTC. Amino acid sequence: CASSEQGNYGYTF.

For the CDR3, the DNA is TGTGCCAGCAACCCGGGACTAGGGTACACCGGGGAGCTGTTTTTT. Translation gives CASNPGLGYTGELFF. The chain couples TRBV2 to TRBJ2-2; 8 bases are shared with TRBD2. V lost 7 bases and J lost 3; bases outside the gene matches: 7. Per the germline V gene, CDR1 is SNHLY and CDR2 is FYNNEI. This CDR3 spans 15 amino acids.

The table lists this clone with a count of one. One junction end disagrees with the germline gene, perhaps due to a read error. This chain joins TRBV7-7 and TRBJ2-2, with 11 bases lining up with TRBD1. Germline V lookup: CDR1 SSHAT, CDR2 FNYEAQ (reference sequence). This CDR3 contains 15 residues. The CDR3 is CASSQGTGGTGELFF. For the CDR3, the DNA is TGTGCTAGCAGCCAAGGGACAGGGGGCACCGGGGAGCTGTTTTTT.

The chain has TRBV7-9 and TRBJ2-1; 13 bases map to TRBD2. With 9 bases clipped from V and 7 bases from J, the junction kept 3 bases outside the gene matches. The CDR3 spans 13 residues. CDR1 and CDR2 from the germline V gene are SEHNR and FQNEAQ (reference sequence). CDR3 sequence reads: CASEGLAGNEQFF. The CDR3 DNA reads as TGTGCCAGTGAGGGACTAGCGGGGAATGAGCAGTTCTTC.

The CDR3 reads CASSLSPEVETQYF. The CDR3 nucleotides read TGTGCCAGCAGCCTCAGCCCGGAGGTAGAGACCCAGTACTTC. J is TRBJ2-5 and V is TRBV5-6, with D maybe TRBD2 (5 bases). The CDR3 runs to 14 residues. The germline gives CDR1 SGHDT, CDR2 YYEEEE. V was trimmed by 4 bases and J by 4 bases, leaving 14 bases between them.

This clone was found a few times. The V and J genes are TRBV4-3 and TRBJ2-7; weak D call: TRBD2 (6 bases). The germline gives CDR1 LGHNA, CDR2 YSLEER. The CDR3 has 14 residues. The V gene lost 0 bases and the J gene lost 2 bases, with 8 bases spanning the gap. CDR3 protein: CASSQDWTTYEQYF. In DNA, the CDR3 is TGCGCCAGCAGCCAAGATTGGACTACCTACGAGCAGTACTTC.

The genes are TRBV7-8 and TRBJ1-6, with 7 bases fitting TRBD1. The germline V gene has CDR1 SGHVS and CDR2 FQNEAQ. The CDR3 runs 15 residues. The junction had 9 bases not matched to a gene; V was cut back by 5 bases and J by 8 bases. The CDR3 sequence: CASSPRDSVYSPLHF. The CDR3 DNA reads as TGTGCCAGCAGCCCCCGGGACAGTGTTTATTCACCCCTCCACTTT.

The rearrangement links TRBV13 to TRBJ2-2, with D maybe TRBD1 (7 bases). Germline CDR1 is PRHDT and CDR2 is FYEKMQ (reference sequence). The V end lost 5 bases, the J end lost 5 bases, and 18 bases lay between the germline ends. The CDR3 runs to 16 residues. CDR3 amino acids: CASSPRGDSETGELFF. CDR3 nucleotide sequence: TGTGCCAGCAGCCCCAGGGGGGACTCCGAAACCGGGGAGCTGTTTTTT.

The J gene is TRBJ2-3, the V gene TRBV7-9, with 9 bases fitting TRBD2. J gave up 2 bases and V 6 bases, and 0 bases lay outside the gene matches. Germline V CDR1 and CDR2: SEHNR, FQNEAQ (reference sequence). The CDR3 spans 13 residues. The chain's CDR3 is CASRGLATDTQYF. CDR3 nucleotides: TGTGCCAGCAGGGGACTAGCCACAGATACGCAGTATTTT. The variable domain in full, completed from reference TRBV7-9 and TRBJ2-3, reads DTGVSQNPRHKITKRGQNVTFRCDPISEHNRLYWYRQTLGQGPEFLTYFQNEAQLEKSRLLSDRFSAERPKGSFSTLEIQRTEQGDSAMYLCASRGLATDTQYFGPGTRLTVL.

The chain couples TRBV5-1 to TRBJ2-5; 7 bases agree with TRBD1. There are 14 residues in the CDR3. Unmatched junction bases numbered 7, after V lost 4 bases and J lost 4 bases. CDR1 and CDR2 (germline): SGHRS, YFSETQ. CDR3 in DNA: TGCGCCAGCAGCGCCACAGGGGTCAGAGAGACCCAGTACTTC. This translates into CASSATGVRETQYF.

The V gene is TRBV13, the J gene TRBJ2-5, with TRBD2 identical over 9 bases. The germline CDR1 and CDR2 sequences are PRHDT and FYEKMQ (reference sequence). Trimming at V came to 5 bases and at J to 5 bases, leaving 6 bases not matched to a gene. The CDR3 runs to 14 residues. CDR3 sequence reads: CASSPSGITETQYF. CDR3 nucleotide sequence: TGTGCCAGCAGCCCTAGCGGGATCACGGAGACCCAGTACTTC.

The chain is built from TRBV14 and TRBJ2-3; D not certain. This CDR3 contains 12 residues. The V end was cut by 2 bases, the J end by 3 bases, with 3 bases between. Germline lookup yields CDR1 SGHDN and CDR2 FVKESK. The CDR3 nucleotides read TGTGCCAGCAGCCAAAAGACAGATACGCAGTATTTT. This translates into CASSQKTDTQYF.

The DNA of the CDR3 is TGCGCCAGCAGCCTGGCCGGACAGGGGGCGTCTTGGAATGAAAAACTGTTTTTT. Protein: CASSLAGQGASWNEKLFF. J is TRBJ1-4 and V is TRBV5-1, with 11 bases fitting TRBD1. Germline lookup yields CDR1 SGHRS and CDR2 YFSETQ. The CDR3 consists of 18 residues. V lost 4 bases and J lost 5; bases outside the gene matches: 13.

This clone came up once. The rearrangement uses TRBV29-1 and TRBJ2-7, with 11 bases identical to TRBD2. The CDR3 totals 13 residues. Germline V gives CDR1 SQVTM, CDR2 ANQGSEA. J gave up 4 bases and V 6 bases, and 5 bases lay outside the gene matches. This chain's CDR3 is CSVGLADRYEQYF. The CDR3 nucleotides are TGCAGCGTGGGACTAGCGGATCGATACGAGCAGTACTTC.

The chain combines TRBV4-3 with TRBJ2-7, with D perhaps matching TRBD2 (6 bases). This CDR3 is built from 19 residues. Germline CDR1 and CDR2: LGHNA and YSLEER. V was trimmed by 1 base and J by 6 bases, leaving 28 bases between them. The CDR3 DNA reads as TGCGCCAGCAGCCAAGGGGCCAGTTTATACGGGAGAGGCCTCGGCGAGCAGTACTTC. Translating gives CASSQGASLYGRGLGEQYF.

The chain employs TRBV4-1 and TRBJ1-1; unclear D gene. The CDR3 covers 13 residues. Per the germline V gene, CDR1 is MGHRA and CDR2 is YSYEKL. Trimming cost V 4 bases and J 3 bases, with 9 bases left between them. In DNA, the CDR3 is TGCGCCAGCAGCCCCATACTGGACACTGAAGCTTTCTTT. As protein: CASSPILDTEAFF.

A remark on this clone: Different DNA sequences within this sample yield the same CDR3. The rearrangement uses TRBV5-6 and TRBJ1-5; D perhaps matches TRBD1 (5 bases). The V gene lost 4 bases and the J gene lost 2 bases, with 10 bases spanning the gap. The germline CDR1 and CDR2 sequences are SGHDT and YYEEEE. The length of the CDR3 is 14 residues. The chain's CDR3 is CASSIGGGNQPQHF. The CDR3 DNA sequence: TGTGCCAGCAGCATCGGGGGAGGCAATCAGCCCCAGCATTTT.

The J gene is TRBJ2-3, the V gene TRBV6-4, with 8 nucleotides matching TRBD2. From germline, CDR1 is MRHNA and CDR2 SNTAGT. The CDR3 has 16 amino acids. The V and J ends lost 2 bases and 2 bases, in that order; junction bases with no gene match: 6. CDR3 sequence: CASSDVAGGFTDTQYF. CDR3 DNA: TGTGCCAGCAGTGACGTGGCGGGGGGATTCACAGATACGCAGTATTTT.

This chain uses TRBV10-3 with TRBJ2-5; 11 nucleotides agree with TRBD1. Germline V gene sequence: CDR1 ENHRY, CDR2 SYGVKD. After removal of 9 bases from V and 5 bases from J, the junction contained 5 bases not matched to a gene. CDR3 length: 13 residues. CDR3 nucleotides: TGTGCCATAGGACAGGGGGCTGAGGAGACCCAGTACTTC. This encodes CAIGQGAEETQYF.

The chain has TRBV28 and TRBJ1-2, with D tentatively TRBD1 (5 bases). CDR1 MDHEN and CDR2 SYDVKM come from the germline V gene. Trimming took off 2 bases at V and 4 bases at J, with 11 bases between the two ends. The CDR3 is 14 amino acids. The CDR3 loop is CASSLRDLLYGYTF. DNA for the CDR3: TGTGCCAGCAGTTTAAGGGACTTACTCTATGGCTACACCTTC.

This CDR3 reads CASSPTTYQETQYF. The CDR3 DNA reads TGTGCCAGCAGCCCGACTACTTACCAAGAGACCCAGTACTTC. The chain combines TRBV7-9 with TRBJ2-5; D might be TRBD2 (5 bases). Germline V lookup: CDR1 SEHNR, CDR2 FQNEAQ (reference sequence). The CDR3 runs to 14 residues. Trimming cost V 5 bases and J 0 bases, with 10 bases left between them.

The V and J genes are TRBV4-3 and TRBJ1-4, with D perhaps matching TRBD1 (6 bases). Trimming took off 1 base at V and 8 bases at J, with 14 bases between the two ends. The CDR3 has 15 residues. CDR1 LGHNA and CDR2 YSLEER come from the germline V gene. The chain's CDR3 is CASSQGTTGGEKLFF. The CDR3 DNA sequence: TGCGCCAGCAGCCAAGGGACGACAGGCGGAGAAAAACTGTTTTTT.

The chain recombines TRBV5-1 with TRBJ2-5; TRBD1 matches at 9 bases. CDR1 and CDR2 from the germline V gene are SGHRS and YFSETQ. The CDR3 consists of 17 residues. With V trimmed by 5 bases and J by 5 bases, 16 bases remained unmatched. The CDR3: CASRPWPGTGLMETQYF. In DNA, the CDR3 is TGCGCCAGCAGACCTTGGCCCGGGACAGGGCTGATGGAGACCCAGTACTTC. The full variable domain, with the rest looked up from reference TRBV5-1 and TRBJ2-5, is KAGVTQTPRYLIKTRGQQVTLSCSPISGHRSVSWYQQTPGQGLQFLFEYFSETQRNKGNFPGRFSGRQFSNSRSEMNVSTLELGDSALYLCASRPWPGTGLMETQYFGPGTRLLVL.

This clone was seen just once. The V gene is TRBV28, the J gene TRBJ1-2, with TRBD1 as a possible D gene (5 bases). Germline lookup yields CDR1 MDHEN and CDR2 SYDVKM. The V gene lost 2 bases and the J gene lost 6 bases, with 13 bases spanning the gap. CDR3 length: 14 residues. The DNA for the CDR3 is TGTGCCAGCAGTTTACGGGGCTGGATTCATGGCTACACCTTC. This translates into CASSLRGWIHGYTF.